This T cell receptor (beta chain) comes out of a study of Ad26.COV2.S vaccination and SARS-CoV-2 variants. V lost 3 bases to trimming and J lost 5 bases; unmatched junction nucleotides: 10. The CDR3 runs to 16 residues. CDR1 and CDR2 (germline): KGHSH, LQKENI. Treatment denoted: around 19 received Ad26.COV2.S at low or high dose, single or two shots; several received placebo; per-sample allocation not given. All samples were drawn on day 63, counting from the first vaccine or placebo injection. This clone has a single count. Libraries were prepared by immunoSEQ multiplex PCR; TCRdb keeps only in-frame clonotypes and omits some of them. The sample comprises about 370,000 clones, around 85% of which are singletons, and approximately 3.7% rests with the top ten.

This chain connects TRBV18 to TRBJ2-5, with 9 bases that match TRBD2. The receptor was isolated from a person aged 18-60 years who received the Ad26.COV2.S COVID-19 vaccine or a placebo. Sample: peripheral blood, taken in a trial of Ad26.COV2.S vaccine versus placebo. The CDR3, as DNA: TGTGCCAGCTCACCTTCGGCTAGCGGGGTTGAGGAGACCCAGTACTTC. Encoded protein: CASSPSASGVEETQYF.